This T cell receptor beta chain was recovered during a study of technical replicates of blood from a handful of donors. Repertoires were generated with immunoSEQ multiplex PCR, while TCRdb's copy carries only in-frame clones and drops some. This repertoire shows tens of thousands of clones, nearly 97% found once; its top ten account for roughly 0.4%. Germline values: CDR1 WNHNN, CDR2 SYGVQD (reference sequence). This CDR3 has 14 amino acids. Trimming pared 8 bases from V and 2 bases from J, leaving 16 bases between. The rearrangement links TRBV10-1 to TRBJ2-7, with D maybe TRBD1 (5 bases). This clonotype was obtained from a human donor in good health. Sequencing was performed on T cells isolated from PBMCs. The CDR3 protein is CASPLSQDPYEQYF. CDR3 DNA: TGCGCCAGCCCCTTATCACAGGACCCCTACGAGCAGTACTTC.